The 12 T cell receptor beta chains presented below share a single source sample, sequenced in a study of blood T cell repertoires in COVID-19. Only in-frame clones appear in the TCRdb table, and some are missing; sequencing was by immunoSEQ multiplex PCR. The sample contains 90,000 to 150,000 clones, roughly 76% of which appear only once. Sequenced input: peripheral blood. Source of these receptors: a human donor in a cohort sampled during active COVID-19.

V gene TRBV7-8 combines with J gene TRBJ2-2, with D perhaps TRBD2 (5 bases). CDR1 and CDR2 from the germline V gene are SGHVS and FQNEAQ. V gave up 5 bases and J gave up 6 bases, with 16 bases separating them. This CDR3 comprises 15 residues. The CDR3 protein is CASSQGGLASGELFF. CDR3 sequence (DNA): TGTGCCAGCAGCCAAGGTGGGCTAGCCTCCGGGGAGCTGTTTTTT.

V gene TRBV5-6 combines with J gene TRBJ1-3; unclear D gene. Germline CDR1 is SGHDT and CDR2 is YYEEEE. V lost 3 bases, J lost 0 bases, and 7 bases lay in between. This CDR3 region has 14 residues. The CDR3 spells CASSSGPSGNTIYF. The CDR3 DNA sequence: TGTGCCAGCAGCTCGGGTCCCTCTGGAAACACCATATATTTT.

V usage is TRBV9 and J usage is TRBJ1-1; possibly TRBD1 for D (6 bases). Germline assignment: CDR1 SGDLS and CDR2 YYNGEE. This CDR3 region has 17 residues. The V end lost 4 bases, the J end lost 0 bases, and 19 bases lay between the germline ends. The DNA for the CDR3 is TGTGCCAGCAGCCCAAAACAGGGTGTACCAATGAACACTGAAGCTTTCTTT. Translating it yields CASSPKQGVPMNTEAFF.

The chain recombines TRBV18 with TRBJ2-4; 7 nucleotides line up with TRBD1. The CDR3 has 15 amino acids. Germline CDR1 reads KGHSH; CDR2 reads LQKENI. V shed 3 bases and J 4 bases; nucleotides not matched to a gene: 6. CDR3 in DNA: TGTGCCAGCTCACCGCTGGGGGACAGTAAAAACATTCAGTACTTC. Its protein product is CASSPLGDSKNIQYF.

V is TRBV5-1 and J is TRBJ2-6; D might be TRBD1 (6 bases). The CDR3 runs to 17 residues. V was cut by 2 bases and J by 0 bases, with 12 bases left in between. Germline CDR1 and CDR2: SGHRS and YFSETQ. CDR3 sequence: CASSLTTGTSGANVLTF. The CDR3 bases are TGCGCCAGCAGCTTAACCACAGGGACCTCTGGGGCCAACGTCCTGACTTTC.

This chain uses TRBV6-5 with TRBJ1-2, with 7 bases fitting TRBD1. CDR3 length: 15 residues. CDR1 MNHEY and CDR2 SVGAGI come from the germline V gene. After removal of 2 bases from V and 4 bases from J, the junction contained 7 bases not matched to a gene. CDR3 coding DNA: TGTGCCAGCAGTTACACGAGACAGGGATCCTATGGCTACACCTTC. This sequence encodes CASSYTRQGSYGYTF.

This chain connects TRBV7-9 to TRBJ1-1; D possibly corresponds to TRBD1 (5 bases). V lost 10 bases and J 1 base, leaving 16 bases between the germline ends. This CDR3 region has 14 residues. The germline V gene has CDR1 SEHNR and CDR2 FQNEAQ (reference sequence). CDR3 sequence reads: CANGGGEENTEAFF. CDR3 nucleotides: TGTGCCAACGGCGGGGGTGAGGAGAACACTGAAGCTTTCTTT.

The rearrangement joins TRBV7-9 to TRBJ1-3; 10 nucleotides align to TRBD1. The CDR3 runs to 16 residues. Germline loops: CDR1 SEHNR, CDR2 FQNEAQ (reference sequence). Losses at the gene ends were 2 bases for V and 2 bases for J; bases not matched to a gene: 3. This CDR3 is CASSLRTGGAGNTIYF. The CDR3 region has the DNA TGTGCCAGCAGCTTACGGACAGGGGGTGCTGGAAACACCATATATTTT.

The gene calls are TRBV6-2 or TRBV6-3 and TRBJ2-5, with TRBD2 identical over 11 bases. The CDR3 sequence is 16 residues long. Germline trimming cut 5 bases from V and 0 bases from J; bases unmatched to any gene: 5. Germline V lookup: CDR1 MNHEY, CDR2 SVGEGT. CDR3 residues: CASSTGLAGNQETQYF. The CDR3 nucleotides are TGTGCCAGCAGTACCGGACTAGCGGGCAACCAAGAGACCCAGTACTTC.

This chain joins TRBV7-7 and TRBJ1-6, with no clear D. The CDR3 has 16 residues. Trimming pared 2 bases from V and 4 bases from J, leaving 12 bases between. CDR1 SSHAT and CDR2 FNYEAQ come from the germline V gene (reference sequence). CDR3 protein: CASSLTPPDYNSPLHF. The CDR3 coding sequence is TGTGCCAGCAGCTTAACCCCCCCAGATTATAATTCACCCCTCCACTTT.

This clone was found many times. The chain couples TRBV11-1 to TRBJ2-5; 14 nucleotides align to TRBD2. CDR1 is SGHAT, CDR2 FQDESV, per germline (reference sequence). Trimming at V came to 5 bases and at J to 5 bases, leaving 7 bases not matched to a gene. The CDR3 extends over 16 amino acids. The CDR3 region is CASSPWTSGRRETQYF. Written as DNA, the CDR3 is TGTGCCAGCAGCCCTTGGACTAGCGGGAGGAGGGAGACCCAGTACTTC.

V gene TRBV28 combines with J gene TRBJ2-7, with 9 bases that match TRBD1. V lost 5 bases and J lost 5; bases outside the gene matches: 1. CDR3 size: 12 residues. The V gene's germline CDR1 is MDHEN and CDR2 SYDVKM. CDR3 sequence reads: CASSTGGHEQYF. CDR3 DNA sequence: TGTGCCAGCAGTACAGGGGGCCACGAGCAGTACTTC.